The 31 T cell receptor beta chains presented below share a single source sample, sequenced in a study of blood T cell repertoires in COVID-19. Repertoires were generated with immunoSEQ multiplex PCR, while TCRdb's copy carries only in-frame clones and drops some. The sample has about 480,000 clones, 85% to 90% seen once. Sequencing was performed on peripheral blood. These receptors originate from a woman between 50 and 59 years old with COVID-19, enrolled during active disease.

The V call is TRBV10-3, the J call TRBJ1-1; TRBD1 aligns across 10 bases. Looked up from germline, CDR1 is ENHRY and CDR2 is SYGVKD. The V and J ends lost 6 bases and 10 bases, in that order; junction bases with no gene match: 11. The CDR3 consists of 14 residues. The CDR3 region has the DNA TGTGCCATCAGGGAGACAGGGGGCGAAGCTCCAGCTTTCTTT. The encoded protein is CAIRETGGEAPAFF.

The J gene is TRBJ1-1, the V gene TRBV6-2 or TRBV6-3; TRBD1 aligns across 7 bases. Germline CDR1 and CDR2: MNHEY and SVGEGT. The CDR3 loop spans 14 amino acids. J gave up 7 bases and V 4 bases, and 9 bases lay outside the gene matches. The CDR3 spells CASSLTGVSGEAFF. CDR3 DNA: TGTGCCAGCAGTTTAACAGGGGTATCTGGTGAAGCTTTCTTT.

V usage is TRBV9 and J usage is TRBJ2-1; 7 nucleotides align to TRBD1. With V trimmed by 2 bases and J by 8 bases, 10 bases remained unmatched. Germline lookup yields CDR1 SGDLS and CDR2 YYNGEE. The length of the CDR3 is 15 residues. CDR3 in DNA: TGTGCCAGCAGCGTCGCCGGGACAGTACACGATGAGCAGTTCTTC. This encodes CASSVAGTVHDEQFF. Looking up the rest from reference TRBV9 and TRBJ2-1 gives the full variable domain: DSGVTQTPKHLITATGQRVTLRCSPRSGDLSVYWYQQSLDQGLQFLIQYYNGEERAKGNILERFSAQQFPDLHSELNLSSLELGDSALYFCASSVAGTVHDEQFFGPGTRLTVL.

This sequence joins TRBV25-1 and TRBJ2-1; 7 bases fit TRBD1. The CDR3 runs 12 residues. Looked up from germline, CDR1 is MGHDK and CDR2 is SYGVNS. V shed 5 bases, J shed 12 bases, and the junction held 7 bases outside the gene matches. Here the CDR3 DNA reads TGTGCCAGCAGTAGCCAGGGGGTAAGGCAGTTCTTC. Protein sequence: CASSSQGVRQFF.

The chain has TRBV25-1 and TRBJ2-2; 10 bases map to TRBD1. V dropped 6 bases and J dropped 7; count of bases not matched to a gene: 5. CDR3 size: 14 residues. CDR1 is MGHDK and CDR2 is SYGVNS in the germline V gene. The CDR3 coding sequence is TGTGCCAGCAGACCCGGGACAGGGGTCGGGGAGCTGTTTTTT. It translates to CASRPGTGVGELFF.

This chain connects TRBV5-4 to TRBJ1-1; 7 bases are a match to TRBD1. The CDR3 spans 18 residues. Germline assignment: CDR1 SGHNT and CDR2 YYREEE (reference sequence). The trim removed 0 bases at V and 4 bases at J, leaving 15 bases unmatched. The CDR3 loop reads CASSLEGGYRGVGTEAFF. In DNA, the CDR3 is TGTGCCAGCAGCTTGGAAGGGGGCTACAGGGGAGTCGGCACTGAAGCTTTCTTT.

This clone has a handful of counts. This chain joins TRBV6-6 and TRBJ1-5; tentative D call: TRBD1 (6 bases). The CDR3 length is 15 residues. Trimming removed 6 bases at V and 4 bases at J, with 16 bases between. Per the germline V gene, CDR1 is MNHNY and CDR2 is SVGAGI (reference sequence). The CDR3 sequence: CASSPEGVRNQPQHF. DNA of the CDR3: TGTGCCAGCAGCCCTGAGGGGGTACGGAATCAGCCCCAGCATTTT.

This chain links TRBV13 with TRBJ1-2, with 8 bases matching TRBD1. The CDR3 spans 13 residues. CDR1 and CDR2 from the germline V gene are PRHDT and FYEKMQ (reference sequence). V was clipped by 5 bases and J by 7 bases; unmatched bases: 6. The CDR3 DNA reads TGTGCCAGCAGCGCCGGACAGGGCCCTGGCTACACCTTC. As protein: CASSAGQGPGYTF. Filled out from reference TRBV13 and TRBJ1-2, the complete variable domain reads AAGVIQSPRHLIKEKRETATLKCYPIPRHDTVYWYQQGPGQDPQFLISFYEKMQSDKGSIPDRFSAQQFSDYHSELNMSSLELGDSALYFCASSAGQGPGYTFGSGTRLTVV.

This clone came up once. This chain connects TRBV9 to TRBJ1-1; no definite D call. There are 13 residues in the CDR3. Between the trimmed V and J ends, which lost 3 bases and 0 bases, there was a span of 6 bases. The germline V gene encodes CDR1 SGDLS and CDR2 YYNGEE. The CDR3 here is CASSGGLNTEAFF. Here the CDR3 DNA reads TGTGCCAGCAGCGGTGGGCTGAACACTGAAGCTTTCTTT.

The sample holds a few counts of this clone. V gene TRBV30 combines with J gene TRBJ2-1; TRBD1 matches 9 bases. Trimming cost V 7 bases and J 9 bases; bases outside gene matches: 10. CDR1 is GTSNPN, CDR2 SVGIG, per germline (reference sequence). The CDR3 is made up of 13 amino acids. This CDR3 reads CASPGQGFGEQFF. The CDR3 DNA reads as TGTGCCTCTCCGGGACAGGGATTCGGTGAGCAGTTCTTC.

As DNA, the CDR3 is TGTGCCAGCAGTGGTGGGCGGGGGCCCAGCACAGATACGCAGTATTTT. Translating it yields CASSGGRGPSTDTQYF. The chain employs TRBV2 and TRBJ2-3, with D possibly being TRBD2 (7 bases). CDR3 length: 16 amino acids. Germline loops: CDR1 SNHLY, CDR2 FYNNEI. Trimming stripped 4 bases from V and 0 bases from J, with 14 bases between.

This chain links TRBV2 with TRBJ1-1; the D gene is possibly TRBD1 (5 bases). The CDR3 has 16 residues. Trimming pared 7 bases from V and 1 base from J, leaving 19 bases between. The germline gives CDR1 SNHLY, CDR2 FYNNEI. The CDR3 is CASIGGGTGKNTEAFF. As DNA, the CDR3 is TGTGCCAGCATCGGGGGGGGGACCGGAAAGAACACTGAAGCTTTCTTT.

The CDR3 coding sequence is TGTGCCAGCAGGACAGGACTAGCGGAGCAGTACTTC. Protein sequence: CASRTGLAEQYF. The V call is TRBV6-5, the J call TRBJ2-7, with 9 positions matching TRBD2. The germline V gene encodes CDR1 MNHEY and CDR2 SVGAGI. The CDR3 runs to 12 residues. The junction had 4 bases not matched to a gene; V was cut back by 6 bases and J by 7 bases.

The chain is built from TRBV27 and TRBJ1-3, with 8 bases identical to TRBD1. In germline, CDR1 is MNHEY, CDR2 SMNVEV (reference sequence). The CDR3 length is 16 residues. With V trimmed by 5 bases and J by 3 bases, 9 bases remained unmatched. The CDR3 region is CASSPEDRVDGNTIYF. The CDR3 coding sequence is TGTGCCAGCAGTCCAGAGGACAGGGTGGATGGAAACACCATATATTTT.

The chain couples TRBV5-1 to TRBJ2-1; TRBD1 might be the D (5 bases). The CDR3 length is 15 residues. The V gene's germline CDR1 is SGHRS and CDR2 YFSETQ. Trimming took 1 base from V and 10 from J, leaving 18 bases between them. The CDR3 DNA is TGCGCCAGCAGCTTGTACGATCAGGGCTTGAGGGAGCAGTTCTTC. It codes for CASSLYDQGLREQFF.

The CDR3 coding sequence is TGTGCCAGCAGCTTAGGAGCTGAAAAACTGTTTTTT. Translated, it gives CASSLGAEKLFF. This rearrangement joins TRBV11-2 to TRBJ1-4; D remains unclear. The germline V and J ends were trimmed by 1 base and 7 bases, with 4 bases remaining between them. CDR1 and CDR2 (germline): SGHAT, FQNNGV. The CDR3 spans 12 residues.

The V call is TRBV7-9, the J call TRBJ1-1; unclear D gene. Between the trimmed V and J ends, which lost 8 bases and 6 bases, there was a span of 7 bases. Germline CDR1 reads SEHNR; CDR2 reads FQNEAQ (reference sequence). This CDR3 comprises 10 residues. The CDR3 coding sequence is TGTGCCAGCGGCTCTTCTGAAGCTTTCTTT. It encodes CASGSSEAFF. Looking up the rest from reference TRBV7-9 and TRBJ1-1 gives the full variable domain: DTGVSQNPRHKITKRGQNVTFRCDPISEHNRLYWYRQTLGQGPEFLTYFQNEAQLEKSRLLSDRFSAERPKGSFSTLEIQRTEQGDSAMYLCASGSSEAFFGQGTRLTVV.

This clone was counted a single time. The chain links TRBV5-1 to TRBJ1-6; the match to TRBD1 covers 10 bases. Germline CDR1 SGHRS, CDR2 YFSETQ. Trimming took 7 bases from V and 6 from J; bases not matched to a gene: 7. This CDR3 comprises 15 residues. DNA for the CDR3: TGCGCCAGCGGAAGGGACAGGGGAGGTAATTCACCCCTCCACTTT. Its protein is CASGRDRGGNSPLHF.

This chain connects TRBV19 to TRBJ1-1; 8 nucleotides line up with TRBD1. The germline V gene has CDR1 LNHDA and CDR2 SQIVND (reference sequence). CDR3 length: 14 residues. V lost 5 bases and J lost 4; bases outside the gene matches: 6. The CDR3 coding sequence is TGTGCCAGTAGTCTAAACAGGGGGGGCACTGAAGCTTTCTTT. Protein: CASSLNRGGTEAFF.

This chain connects TRBV6-5 to TRBJ1-2, with 10 positions matching TRBD1. The CDR3 loop spans 13 amino acids. V shed 5 bases, J shed 7 bases, and the junction held 4 bases outside the gene matches. The germline gives CDR1 MNHEY, CDR2 SVGAGI. The DNA for the CDR3 is TGTGCCAGCAGTCGGGACAGGGGAAGTGGCTACACCTTC. Protein product: CASSRDRGSGYTF.

The genes are TRBV18 and TRBJ2-3; 8 bases are shared with TRBD1. V lost 4 bases and J lost 2; bases outside the gene matches: 5. This CDR3 comprises 15 residues. CDR1 KGHSH and CDR2 LQKENI come from the germline V gene. The CDR3 is CASSHRGQATDTQYF. CDR3 DNA sequence: TGTGCCAGCTCACATCGGGGACAGGCCACAGATACGCAGTATTTT.

The CDR3, as DNA: TGTGCCAGCGCTTCGTCGCGGGAAAAACTGTTTTTT. It encodes CASASSREKLFF. The chain employs TRBV28 and TRBJ1-4; D remains ambiguous. This CDR3 region has 12 residues. Germline CDR1 is MDHEN and CDR2 is SYDVKM. V lost 8 bases and J lost 8, with 12 bases in between.

The chain has TRBV5-5 and TRBJ1-4, with TRBD1 matching 8 bases. In germline, CDR1 is SGHKS, CDR2 YYEKEE (reference sequence). With V trimmed by 0 bases and J by 8 bases, 15 bases remained unmatched. CDR3 length equals 18 residues. CDR3 in amino acids: CASSLAQVFRGLEEKLFF. CDR3 in DNA: TGTGCCAGCAGCTTGGCCCAAGTCTTCAGGGGGCTCGAAGAAAAACTGTTTTTT. Filled out from reference TRBV5-5 and TRBJ1-4, the complete variable domain reads DAGVTQSPTHLIKTRGQQVTLRCSPISGHKSVSWYQQVLGQGPQFIFQYYEKEERGRGNFPDRFSARQFPNYSSELNVNALLLGDSALYLCASSLAQVFRGLEEKLFFGSGTQLSVL.

The chain employs TRBV5-6 and TRBJ2-5; possible D gene TRBD1, 5 bases. The germline CDR1 and CDR2 sequences are SGHDT and YYEEEE. Trimming removed 2 bases at V and 2 bases at J, with 19 bases between. The CDR3 covers 17 residues. The CDR3 DNA follows: TGTGCCAGCAGCTTTGAAAATGGCGACAGTTCTCAAGAGACCCAGTACTTC. Its translation is CASSFENGDSSQETQYF.

The chain carries TRBV7-9 and TRBJ1-1, with D possibly matching TRBD1 (5 bases). Trimming removed 5 bases from V and 1 base from J, with 11 bases in between. This CDR3 has 14 amino acids. Germline V gives CDR1 SEHNR, CDR2 FQNEAQ (reference sequence). CDR3 loop: CASSTIQENTEAFF. DNA for the CDR3: TGTGCCAGCAGCACAATACAGGAGAACACTGAAGCTTTCTTT.

The chain is built from TRBV6-5 and TRBJ1-1; tentatively, D is TRBD1 (6 bases). The CDR3 extends over 14 amino acids. The ends were cut back, 11 bases at V and 3 bases at J, with 19 bases in the middle. Germline CDR1 and CDR2: MNHEY and SVGAGI. CDR3: CARLPRGGDTEAFF. The CDR3 DNA reads TGTGCCCGACTTCCGAGGGGGGGGGACACTGAAGCTTTCTTT.

A note on this clone: Other DNA sequences in this sample translate to the same CDR3. The chain recombines TRBV6-5 with TRBJ2-3; 7 nucleotides align to TRBD2. Trimming at V came to 5 bases and at J to 4 bases, leaving 6 bases not matched to a gene. Germline values: CDR1 MNHEY, CDR2 SVGAGI. The CDR3 totals 14 residues. The CDR3 DNA reads TGTGCCAGCAGTCCGGGGGGTGGTGCAGATACGCAGTATTTT. Translated: CASSPGGGADTQYF.

The chain carries TRBV9 and TRBJ2-7, with 7 bases identical to TRBD1. This CDR3 comprises 14 residues. Germline V CDR1 and CDR2: SGDLS, YYNGEE. V dropped 3 bases and J dropped 0; count of bases not matched to a gene: 3. The CDR3 region is CASSATGSSYEQYF. DNA of the CDR3: TGTGCCAGCAGCGCGACAGGGAGCTCCTACGAGCAGTACTTC.

V usage is TRBV19 and J usage is TRBJ2-7, with TRBD1 as a possible D gene (6 bases). This CDR3 comprises 16 residues. Germline lookup yields CDR1 LNHDA and CDR2 SQIVND (reference sequence). V shed 7 bases and J shed 1 base, with 20 bases lying between them. This CDR3 reads CASTKGGRRISYEQYF. CDR3 bases: TGTGCCAGTACCAAAGGGGGACGGAGAATTTCCTACGAGCAGTACTTC. Using reference TRBV19 and TRBJ2-7 for the parts outside the CDR3, the full variable domain is DGGITQSPKYLFRKEGQNVTLSCEQNLNHDAMYWYRQDPGQGLRLIYYSQIVNDFQKGDIAEGYSVSREKKESFPLTVTSAQKNPTAFYLCASTKGGRRISYEQYFGPGTRLTVT.

This clone was detected only once. The J gene is TRBJ2-3, the V gene TRBV18; perhaps TRBD2 as D (5 bases). Germline-derived CDR1 and CDR2 are KGHSH and LQKENI. V lost 3 bases and J 5 bases, leaving 18 bases between the germline ends. The CDR3 is 16 amino acids. CDR3 in amino acids: CASSPGVLILGDTQYF. The CDR3 DNA reads as TGTGCCAGCTCACCCGGGGTACTAATTCTGGGAGATACGCAGTATTTT.

A single count supports this clone. This chain uses TRBV6-6 with TRBJ1-2; maybe TRBD1 (6 bases). There are 13 residues in the CDR3. Between the trimmed V and J ends, which lost 2 bases and 6 bases, there was a span of 10 bases. Germline CDR1 MNHNY, CDR2 SVGAGI (reference sequence). The chain's CDR3 is CASSYHRDDGYTF. The CDR3 coding sequence is TGTGCCAGCAGTTACCACAGGGATGATGGCTACACCTTC.